This passage covers 30 T cell receptor beta chains from one sample sequenced in a study of T cell responses to AZD1222 COVID-19 vaccine. The table came from immunoSEQ multiplex PCR; TCRdb's copy has only in-frame clones and leaves some out. The repertoire holds under 200,000 clones, with just over 90% as singletons. Sequencing used peripheral blood, obtained 28 days after the second AZD1222 dose. Receptors were obtained from an adult who received the AZD1222 COVID-19 vaccine.

This clone was picked up one time. The chain links TRBV19 to TRBJ1-1; D remains unclear. This CDR3 is built from 17 residues. Germline assignment: CDR1 LNHDA and CDR2 SQIVND (reference sequence). V was clipped by 2 bases and J by 3 bases, with 19 bases between them. The CDR3 sequence: CASSISGRRPRDTEAFF. Here the CDR3 DNA reads TGTGCCAGTAGTATAAGCGGGAGGAGGCCACGGGACACTGAAGCTTTCTTT.

The chain joins TRBV11-3 to TRBJ2-2; 7 positions agree with TRBD1. This CDR3 is 15 amino acids long. The V gene's germline CDR1 is SGHNT and CDR2 YENEEA. V trimming: 3 bases; J trimming: 4 bases; junction bases outside the gene matches: 5. The DNA of the CDR3 is TGTGCCAGCAGCTTGCAGGGGGTGAGCACCGGGGAGCTGTTTTTT. Translation gives CASSLQGVSTGELFF.

This rearrangement joins TRBV27 to TRBJ1-3; 8 positions match TRBD1. CDR1 MNHEY and CDR2 SMNVEV come from the germline V gene (reference sequence). With 4 bases clipped from V and 2 bases from J, the junction kept 4 bases outside the gene matches. The CDR3 covers 15 residues. CDR3 coding DNA: TGTGCCAGCAGTTCCGGACAGGGAACTGGAAACACCATATATTTT. Translated: CASSSGQGTGNTIYF.

This clone showed up just once. The chain has TRBV28 and TRBJ2-3; no definite D call. Trimming took off 4 bases at V and 6 bases at J, with 11 bases between the two ends. This CDR3 spans 13 amino acids. From germline, CDR1 is MDHEN and CDR2 SYDVKM. As DNA, the CDR3 is TGTGCCAGCAGTTCCCCTCCATCGGATACGCAGTATTTT. Protein: CASSSPPSDTQYF. The variable domain in full, with the rest retrieved from reference TRBV28 and TRBJ2-3, is DVKVTQSSRYLVKRTGEKVFLECVQDMDHENMFWYRQDPGLGLRLIYFSYDVKMKEKGDIPEGYSVSREKKERFSLILESASTNQTSMYLCASSSPPSDTQYFGPGTRLTVL.

CDR3 bases: TGCGCCAGCAGCCAAGATCCTAGTGTTCGCTCCTACAATGAGCAGTTCTTC. Protein product: CASSQDPSVRSYNEQFF. The V gene is TRBV4-1, the J gene TRBJ2-1; D call uncertain. The CDR3 is 17 amino acids. V dropped 0 bases and J dropped 0 bases, with 12 bases sitting between them. The germline V gene encodes CDR1 MGHRA and CDR2 YSYEKL.

This chain connects TRBV5-8 to TRBJ1-5, with D unclear. The germline V and J ends were trimmed by 3 bases and 3 bases, with 7 bases remaining between them. This CDR3 has 13 amino acids. From germline, CDR1 is SGHTS and CDR2 YDEGEE. DNA of the CDR3: TGTGCCAGCAGCTCAGGTTTCAATCAGCCCCAGCATTTT. This encodes CASSSGFNQPQHF.

The rearrangement links TRBV9 to TRBJ2-1; TRBD2 agrees at 12 bases. This CDR3 region has 14 residues. CDR1 is SGDLS, CDR2 YYNGEE, per germline. The V gene end was trimmed by 3 bases and the J gene end by 7 bases; junction bases not matched to a gene: 2. The CDR3, as DNA: TGTGCCAGCAGCGCTAGCGGGAGGGTTAATGAGCAGTTCTTC. Translation gives CASSASGRVNEQFF.

This chain uses TRBV19 with TRBJ1-6, with 9 nucleotides matching TRBD1. Germline V gene lookup returns CDR1 LNHDA and CDR2 SQIVND (reference sequence). J was trimmed by 5 bases and V by 3 bases; bases with no gene match: 5. This CDR3 region has 16 residues. The CDR3 protein is CASSISGQGHNSPLHF. In DNA form, the CDR3 reads TGTGCCAGTAGTATTTCGGGACAGGGACATAATTCACCCCTCCACTTT.

This rearrangement joins TRBV29-1 to TRBJ1-1; D remains unclear. CDR3 length: 14 amino acids. Germline V CDR1 and CDR2: SQVTM, ANQGSEA. Trimming took off 4 bases at V and 3 bases at J, with 15 bases between the two ends. CDR3 protein: CSVVGRLQDTEAFF. The DNA of the CDR3 is TGCAGCGTTGTTGGGCGTCTCCAGGACACTGAAGCTTTCTTT.

The V and J genes are TRBV14 and TRBJ1-2; maybe TRBD1 (5 bases). Germline CDR1 reads SGHDN; CDR2 reads FVKESK. V lost 1 base and J lost 6, with 15 bases in between. This CDR3 spans 15 amino acids. The CDR3 sequence is CASSQVGAGVHGYTF. Written as DNA, the CDR3 is TGTGCCAGCAGCCAAGTAGGGGCAGGAGTCCATGGCTACACCTTC.

The rearrangement links TRBV3-1 (or the pseudogene TRBV3-2) to TRBJ2-1; 7 bases are a match to TRBD2. V was clipped by 1 base and J by 4 bases; unmatched bases: 1. The CDR3 totals 14 residues. The V gene's germline CDR1 is LGHDT and CDR2 YNNKEL (reference sequence). The CDR3 DNA reads as TGTGCCAGCAGCCAAGGGGAGGGGTACAATGAGCAGTTCTTC. Translated, it gives CASSQGEGYNEQFF.

The J gene is TRBJ1-5, the V gene TRBV3-1 (or the pseudogene TRBV3-2); D may be TRBD1 (6 bases). The CDR3 runs to 18 residues. The V end was cut by 1 base, the J end by 0 bases, with 16 bases between. Per germline, CDR1 LGHDT and CDR2 YNNKEL (reference sequence). The CDR3 sequence: CASSQGVTGRYSNQPQHF. CDR3 DNA sequence: TGTGCCAGCAGCCAAGGGGTGACAGGCCGATATAGCAATCAGCCCCAGCATTTT.

The chain couples TRBV4-2 to TRBJ1-2; TRBD1 aligns across 10 bases. Looked up from germline, CDR1 is LGHNA and CDR2 is YNFKEQ. This CDR3 is built from 16 residues. The junction had 7 bases not matched to a gene; V was cut back by 5 bases and J by 1 base. In DNA form, the CDR3 reads TGTGCCAGCAGCGTCCTGGGGACAGGGGATAACTATGGCTACACCTTC. Translation: CASSVLGTGDNYGYTF.

The chain is built from TRBV9 and TRBJ2-5, with 10 bases identical to TRBD2. Per germline, CDR1 SGDLS and CDR2 YYNGEE. The J segment lost 5 bases and the V segment lost 3 bases, leaving 4 bases of the junction unmatched. CDR3 length equals 14 residues. The CDR3 nucleotides are TGTGCCAGCAGCGGAGGAGCGGGAGGGGAGACCCAGTACTTC. Its protein is CASSGGAGGETQYF.

On this clone itself: Additional DNA sequences in this sample encode the identical CDR3. This chain joins TRBV7-2 and TRBJ1-2; D is unresolved. Germline V gene data show CDR1 as SGHTA and CDR2 as FQGNSA. The CDR3 has 14 amino acids. V was cut by 1 base and J by 0 bases, with 6 bases left in between. As DNA, the CDR3 is TGTGCCAGCAGCTTAGGGGGTTCTAACTATGGCTACACCTTC. Translation gives CASSLGGSNYGYTF.

This clone was observed once. This chain joins TRBV7-2 and TRBJ1-2; D is ambiguous. Deletions cut 1 base from V and 0 bases from J, with 6 bases between. Germline values: CDR1 SGHTA, CDR2 FQGNSA. This CDR3 region has 14 residues. The CDR3: CASSLGTSNYGYTF. CDR3 nucleotides: TGTGCCAGCAGCTTAGGGACCTCTAACTATGGCTACACCTTC.

V is TRBV6-6 and J is TRBJ2-7; 10 bases agree with TRBD2. Germline V gene data show CDR1 as MNHNY and CDR2 as SVGAGI (reference sequence). This CDR3 spans 13 amino acids. With 5 bases clipped from V and 3 bases from J, the junction kept 1 base outside the gene matches. The CDR3 DNA sequence: TGTGCCAGCAGTAAGCGGGAGGGCTACGAGCAGTACTTC. It codes for CASSKREGYEQYF.

This clone was seen once. One end of the junction does not line up with germline, which may come from a read error. The chain is built from TRBV7-7 and TRBJ1-4; no clear D. The CDR3 is made up of 13 amino acids. CDR1 is SSHAT and CDR2 is FNYEAQ in the germline V gene (reference sequence). The CDR3 coding sequence is TGTGCTAGCAGCCCACGGACGGGTGAAAAACTGTTTTTT. Translated, it gives CASSPRTGEKLFF.

V gene TRBV28 combines with J gene TRBJ1-2; TRBD1 might be the D (6 bases). The CDR3 extends over 15 amino acids. The V end lost 5 bases, the J end lost 5 bases, and 18 bases lay between the germline ends. Germline-derived CDR1 and CDR2 are MDHEN and SYDVKM. The CDR3 protein is CASSPTIGGHYGYTF. The CDR3 region has the DNA TGTGCCAGCAGTCCCACCATCGGGGGACATTATGGCTACACCTTC.

For the CDR3, the DNA is TGTGCCAGCAGTTTAACTAGCGGAGTATACGAGCAGTACTTC. Protein sequence: CASSLTSGVYEQYF. This chain uses TRBV27 with TRBJ2-7; 8 nucleotides match TRBD2. The germline V gene has CDR1 MNHEY and CDR2 SMNVEV (reference sequence). After removal of 2 bases from V and 4 bases from J, the junction contained 4 bases not matched to a gene. The CDR3 has 14 residues.

The rearrangement uses TRBV14 and TRBJ2-1, with D maybe TRBD1 (6 bases). The length of the CDR3 is 14 residues. Germline V lookup: CDR1 SGHDN, CDR2 FVKESK. The V gene lost 1 base and the J gene lost 7 bases, with 11 bases spanning the gap. CDR3 residues: CASSQGTARNEQFF. DNA for the CDR3: TGTGCCAGCAGCCAAGGGACAGCGAGGAATGAGCAGTTCTTC.

The chain employs TRBV6-2 or TRBV6-3 and TRBJ2-7, with TRBD2 matching over 9 bases. Germline V gives CDR1 MNHEY, CDR2 SVGEGT. The trim removed 5 bases at V and 0 bases at J, leaving 2 bases unmatched. The length of the CDR3 is 14 residues. The CDR3 DNA is TGTGCCAGCAGTAGCGGGGGGCACTCCTACGAGCAGTACTTC. This codes for CASSSGGHSYEQYF.

V and J are TRBV4-2 and TRBJ1-5; weak D call: TRBD1 (6 bases). Germline CDR1 and CDR2: LGHNA and YNFKEQ. V lost 2 bases and J 1 base, leaving 12 bases between the germline ends. There are 16 residues in the CDR3. As DNA, the CDR3 is TGTGCCAGCAGCCAACCCCGGAGGGGGAGCAATCAGCCCCAGCATTTT. This encodes CASSQPRRGSNQPQHF.

V and J are TRBV28 and TRBJ1-2, with D unclear. Germline CDR1 MDHEN, CDR2 SYDVKM. Trimming pared 3 bases from V and 5 bases from J, leaving 7 bases between. The CDR3 is made up of 12 amino acids. The DNA of the CDR3 is TGTGCCAGCAGTTTTCCAGATTATGGCTACACCTTC. This codes for CASSFPDYGYTF.

This sequence joins TRBV5-1 and TRBJ1-5; possibly TRBD1 for D (6 bases). Germline-derived CDR1 and CDR2 are SGHRS and YFSETQ. The CDR3 covers 16 residues. V lost 4 bases and J 1 base, leaving 15 bases between the germline ends. The CDR3 DNA is TGCGCCAGCAGCCTCTCAAAAGGGGGGAGCAATCAGCCCCAGCATTTT. This encodes CASSLSKGGSNQPQHF.

The gene calls are TRBV6-1 and TRBJ1-3, with D possibly TRBD1 on 5 matching bases. Trimming shortened V by 2 bases and J by 6 bases, and 8 bases separated the two germline ends. Germline loops: CDR1 MNHNS, CDR2 SASEGT. CDR3 length: 13 residues. CDR3 protein: CASSELRVNTIYF. The CDR3 nucleotides are TGTGCCAGCAGTGAACTCAGGGTAAACACCATATATTTT.

V and J are TRBV7-9 and TRBJ2-2; maybe TRBD2 (6 bases). The CDR3 extends over 16 amino acids. Germline lookup yields CDR1 SEHNR and CDR2 FQNEAQ (reference sequence). V shed 1 base and J shed 4 bases, with 13 bases lying between them. The CDR3 is CASSLDTSRGTGELFF. CDR3 coding DNA: TGTGCCAGCAGCTTAGACACTAGCCGCGGCACCGGGGAGCTGTTTTTT.

The V call is TRBV28, the J call TRBJ1-1, with TRBD1 matching 8 bases. V was pared by 5 bases and J by 10 bases, with 6 bases of the junction left unmatched. Germline V gene lookup returns CDR1 MDHEN and CDR2 SYDVKM. The CDR3 sequence is 12 residues long. The chain's CDR3 is CASSPGQGRAFF. The DNA for the CDR3 is TGTGCCAGCAGTCCCGGACAGGGTCGAGCTTTCTTT. Full variable domain (rest looked up from reference TRBV28 and TRBJ1-1): DVKVTQSSRYLVKRTGEKVFLECVQDMDHENMFWYRQDPGLGLRLIYFSYDVKMKEKGDIPEGYSVSREKKERFSLILESASTNQTSMYLCASSPGQGRAFFGQGTRLTVV.

The rearrangement joins TRBV11-2 to TRBJ1-5, with a tentative D call TRBD1 (5 bases). Germline CDR1 SGHAT, CDR2 FQNNGV. The CDR3 has 13 amino acids. V gave up 0 bases and J gave up 7 bases, with 7 bases separating them. CDR3 nucleotide sequence: TGTGCCAGCAGCTTAGACAGGGAACAGCCCCAGCATTTT. This translates into CASSLDREQPQHF.

The V gene is TRBV7-2, the J gene TRBJ2-7; D remains unclear. The V end lost 1 base, the J end lost 0 bases, and 7 bases lay between the germline ends. CDR1 and CDR2 (germline): SGHTA, FQGNSA. CDR3 size: 14 residues. The CDR3, as DNA: TGTGCCAGCAGCTTAGGATTAAGCTCCTACGAGCAGTACTTC. Translation: CASSLGLSSYEQYF.